The clone carrying this TCR beta chain was recorded once. Its antigen is undetermined. Germline V gene data show CDR1 as MNHNY and CDR2 as SVGAGI (reference sequence). V shed 4 bases and J shed 6 bases, with 10 bases lying between them. The CDR3 has 13 amino acids. This sample is part of a study of T cell clonotyping in hematopoietic cell transplantation. Notes on the study in general: CD4 and CD8 repertoire contributions could not be separated without sorting. Pathologically expanded recipient clonotypes increased progressively from day 30 to day 180 as diversity fell. At the given depth, recipient repertoires were over 95% de novo clonotypes. Graft donor and pretransplant recipient Inverse Simpson Index values predicted broader posttransplant TCR diversity.

The method was immunoSEQ multiplex PCR; TCRdb's version includes in-frame clones alone and lacks a portion of them. Of almost 20,000 clones listed, roughly 84% are singletons. This chain connects TRBV6-6 to TRBJ1-3; D uncertain. This TCR was recovered from a man in his 60s in good health. Some clones in this sample may be carry-over from other donors' samples. The specimen sequenced was peripheral blood mononuclear cells. CDR3 nucleotides: TGTGCCAGCAGTTTACCCCAGGAAAACACCATATATTTT. The encoded protein is CASSLPQENTIYF.